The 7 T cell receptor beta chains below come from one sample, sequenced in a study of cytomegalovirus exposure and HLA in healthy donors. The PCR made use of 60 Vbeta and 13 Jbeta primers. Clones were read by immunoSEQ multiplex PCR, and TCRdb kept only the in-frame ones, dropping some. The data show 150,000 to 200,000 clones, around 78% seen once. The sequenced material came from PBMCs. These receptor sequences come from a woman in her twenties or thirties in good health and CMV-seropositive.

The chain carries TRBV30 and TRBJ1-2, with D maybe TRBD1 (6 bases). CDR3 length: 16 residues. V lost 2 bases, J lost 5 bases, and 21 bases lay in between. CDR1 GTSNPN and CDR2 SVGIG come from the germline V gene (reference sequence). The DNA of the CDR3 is TGTGCCTGGAGTAACTTGGGGGCTCTAAACCTTTATGGCTACACCTTC. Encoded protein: CAWSNLGALNLYGYTF.

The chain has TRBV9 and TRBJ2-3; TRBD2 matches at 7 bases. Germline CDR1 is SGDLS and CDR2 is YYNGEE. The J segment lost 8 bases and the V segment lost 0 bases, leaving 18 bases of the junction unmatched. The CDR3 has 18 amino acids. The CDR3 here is CASSVAPTSSSFPGTQYF. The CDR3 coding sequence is TGTGCCAGCAGCGTAGCTCCGACTAGCTCTTCCTTCCCTGGTACGCAGTATTTT.

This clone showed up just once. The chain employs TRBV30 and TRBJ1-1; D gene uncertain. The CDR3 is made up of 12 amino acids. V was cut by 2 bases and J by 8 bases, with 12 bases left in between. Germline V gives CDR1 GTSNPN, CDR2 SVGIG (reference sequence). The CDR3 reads CAWSSPGAEAFF. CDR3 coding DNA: TGTGCCTGGAGTTCTCCGGGAGCAGAAGCTTTCTTT.

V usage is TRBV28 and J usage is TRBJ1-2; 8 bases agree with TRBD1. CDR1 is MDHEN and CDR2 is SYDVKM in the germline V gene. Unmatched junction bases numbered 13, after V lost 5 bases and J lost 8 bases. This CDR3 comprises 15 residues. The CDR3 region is CASSLTGGGWKGYTF. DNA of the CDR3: TGTGCCAGCAGTCTAACAGGGGGGGGTTGGAAAGGCTACACCTTC.

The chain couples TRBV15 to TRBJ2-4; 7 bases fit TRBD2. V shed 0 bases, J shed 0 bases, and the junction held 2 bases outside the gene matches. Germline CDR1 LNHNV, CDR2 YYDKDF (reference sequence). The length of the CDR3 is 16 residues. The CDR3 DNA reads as TGTGCCACCAGCAGAGATGGGAGGGGAGCCAAAAACATTCAGTACTTC. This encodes CATSRDGRGAKNIQYF.

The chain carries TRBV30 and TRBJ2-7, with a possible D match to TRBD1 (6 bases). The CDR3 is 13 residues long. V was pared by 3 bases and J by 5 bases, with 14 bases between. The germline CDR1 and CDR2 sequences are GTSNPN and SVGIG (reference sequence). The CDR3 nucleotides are TGTGCCTGGAGAGTGACAGGCGTCAACGAGCAGTACTTC. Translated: CAWRVTGVNEQYF.

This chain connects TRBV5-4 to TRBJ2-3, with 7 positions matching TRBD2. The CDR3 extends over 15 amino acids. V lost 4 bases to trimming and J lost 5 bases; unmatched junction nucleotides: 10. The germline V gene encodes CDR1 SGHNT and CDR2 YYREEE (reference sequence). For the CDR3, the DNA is TGTGCCAGCAGCCTGAGCGGCTGGGGGGGAGATACGCAGTATTTT. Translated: CASSLSGWGGDTQYF.